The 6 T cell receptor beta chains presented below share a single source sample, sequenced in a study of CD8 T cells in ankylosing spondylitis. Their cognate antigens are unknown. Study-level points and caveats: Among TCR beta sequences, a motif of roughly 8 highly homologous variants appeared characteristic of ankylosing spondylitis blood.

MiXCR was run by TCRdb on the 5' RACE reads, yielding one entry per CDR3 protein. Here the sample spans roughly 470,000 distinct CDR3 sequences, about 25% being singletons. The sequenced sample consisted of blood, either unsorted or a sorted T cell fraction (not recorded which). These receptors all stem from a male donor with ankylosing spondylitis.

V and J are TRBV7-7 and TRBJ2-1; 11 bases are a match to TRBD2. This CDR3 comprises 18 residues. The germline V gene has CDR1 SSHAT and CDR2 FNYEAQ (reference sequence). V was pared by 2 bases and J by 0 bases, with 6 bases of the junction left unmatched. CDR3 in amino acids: CASSLRLAGKDSYNEQFF. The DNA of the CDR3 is TGTGCCAGCAGCTTAAGACTAGCGGGAAAGGACTCCTACAATGAGCAGTTCTTC.

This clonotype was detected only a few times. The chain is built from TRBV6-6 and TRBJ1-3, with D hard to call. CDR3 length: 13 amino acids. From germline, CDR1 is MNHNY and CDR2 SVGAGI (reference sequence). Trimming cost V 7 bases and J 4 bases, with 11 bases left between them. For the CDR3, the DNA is TGTGCCAGCACGCGAGGGTCAGGAAACACCATATATTTT. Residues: CASTRGSGNTIYF.

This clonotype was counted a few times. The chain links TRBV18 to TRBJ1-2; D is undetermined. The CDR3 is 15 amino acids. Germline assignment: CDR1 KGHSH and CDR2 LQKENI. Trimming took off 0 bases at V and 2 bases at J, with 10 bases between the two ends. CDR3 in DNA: TGTGCCAGCTCACCACCCGGAGTCAGGAACTATGGCTACACCTTC. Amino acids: CASSPPGVRNYGYTF. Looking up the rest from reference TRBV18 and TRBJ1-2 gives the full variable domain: NAGVMQNPRHLVRRRGQEARLRCSPMKGHSHVYWYRQLPEEGLKFMVYLQKENIIDESGMPKERFSAEFPKEGPSILRIQQVVRGDSAAYFCASSPPGVRNYGYTFGSGTRLTVV.

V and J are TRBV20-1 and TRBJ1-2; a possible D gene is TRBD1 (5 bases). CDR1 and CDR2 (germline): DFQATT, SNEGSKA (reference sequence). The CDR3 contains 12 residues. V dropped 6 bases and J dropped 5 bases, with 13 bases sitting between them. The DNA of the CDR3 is TGCAGTGCCACACAGGTTAAATATGGCTACACCTTC. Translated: CSATQVKYGYTF.

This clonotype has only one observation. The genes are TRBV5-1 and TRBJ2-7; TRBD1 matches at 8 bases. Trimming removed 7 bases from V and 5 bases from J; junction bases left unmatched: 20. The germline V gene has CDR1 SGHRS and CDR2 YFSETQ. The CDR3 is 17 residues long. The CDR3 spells CASGDPRETGASHEQYF. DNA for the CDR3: TGCGCCAGCGGGGATCCCAGGGAGACAGGGGCTTCTCACGAGCAGTACTTC.

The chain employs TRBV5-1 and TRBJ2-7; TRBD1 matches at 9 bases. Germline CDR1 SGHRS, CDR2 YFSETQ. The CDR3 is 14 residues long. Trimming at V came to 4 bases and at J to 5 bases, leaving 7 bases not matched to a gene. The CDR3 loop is CASSTWDRAHEQYF. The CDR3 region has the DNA TGCGCCAGCAGCACCTGGGACAGGGCCCACGAGCAGTACTTC.